Presented here are 17 T cell receptor beta chains from one specimen sequenced in a study of blood T cell repertoires in COVID-19. Method: immunoSEQ multiplex PCR; TCRdb's copy keeps in-frame clones and lacks some. The sample shows about 170,000 clones, roughly 93% of them seen only once. Sequencing was done on a sample of peripheral blood. The receptors shown here come from a man in his late teens or twenties with COVID-19, enrolled during active disease.

The chain carries TRBV20-1 and TRBJ2-2; the D gene is possibly TRBD1 (5 bases). This CDR3 contains 11 residues. Trimming left V 6 bases short and J 11 bases short, with 13 bases between. Germline V CDR1 and CDR2: DFQATT, SNEGSKA (reference sequence). This CDR3 reads CSATEGAELFF. CDR3 sequence (DNA): TGCAGTGCAACTGAAGGGGCAGAGCTGTTTTTT.

This chain links TRBV19 with TRBJ2-1; 8 bases are shared with TRBD2. Germline assignment: CDR1 LNHDA and CDR2 SQIVND (reference sequence). Trimming cost V 4 bases and J 7 bases; bases outside gene matches: 9. This CDR3 spans 15 amino acids. CDR3 coding DNA: TGTGCCAGTAGTAGTGGACTAGCCACGGGTAATGAGCAGTTCTTC. It specifies CASSSGLATGNEQFF.

The V call is TRBV9, the J call TRBJ1-6, with 10 bases lining up with TRBD1. Trimming cost V 3 bases and J 6 bases; bases outside gene matches: 12. CDR1 and CDR2 from the germline V gene are SGDLS and YYNGEE. The CDR3 is 18 residues long. Written as DNA, the CDR3 is TGTGCCAGCAGCGGATCGGACAGGGGGAATTGGGGTAATTCACCCCTCCACTTT. This sequence encodes CASSGSDRGNWGNSPLHF.

This clone was recorded once. The chain couples TRBV19 to TRBJ2-5; 9 bases line up with TRBD2. Germline V gene lookup returns CDR1 LNHDA and CDR2 SQIVND (reference sequence). The CDR3 runs to 14 residues. J lost 4 bases, V lost 5 bases, and 5 bases had no gene match. The DNA for the CDR3 is TGTGCCAGTAGTTGGGGGACTAGCCCAGAGACCCAGTACTTC. Residues: CASSWGTSPETQYF.

The gene calls are TRBV15 and TRBJ2-1, with D perhaps TRBD2 (5 bases). The germline V and J ends were trimmed by 0 bases and 7 bases, with 19 bases remaining between them. CDR3 size: 17 residues. From germline, CDR1 is LNHNV and CDR2 YYDKDF (reference sequence). CDR3 in DNA: TGTGCCACCAGCAGAGATTCAGTGGACTTCGGCCAGAATGAGCAGTTCTTC. It translates to CATSRDSVDFGQNEQFF.

This clone was detected a few times. V gene TRBV7-9 combines with J gene TRBJ2-2, with D possibly matching TRBD1 (6 bases). V lost 5 bases and J lost 4, with 14 bases in between. The CDR3 loop spans 15 amino acids. CDR1 SEHNR and CDR2 FQNEAQ come from the germline V gene (reference sequence). CDR3 sequence reads: CASSPQAGATGELFF. For the CDR3, the DNA is TGTGCCAGCAGCCCCCAGGCAGGGGCCACCGGGGAGCTGTTTTTT.

V is TRBV19 and J is TRBJ2-1; a possible D gene is TRBD2 (6 bases). With 3 bases removed from V and 0 bases from J, the gap between germline ends came to 9 bases. This CDR3 is 15 amino acids long. The germline V gene encodes CDR1 LNHDA and CDR2 SQIVND (reference sequence). DNA of the CDR3: TGTGCCAGTAGTATGGGGGGTAGCTCCTACAATGAGCAGTTCTTC. Its protein is CASSMGGSSYNEQFF. The full variable domain, rest sourced from reference TRBV19 and TRBJ2-1, is DGGITQSPKYLFRKEGQNVTLSCEQNLNHDAMYWYRQDPGQGLRLIYYSQIVNDFQKGDIAEGYSVSREKKESFPLTVTSAQKNPTAFYLCASSMGGSSYNEQFFGPGTRLTVL.

This rearrangement joins TRBV28 to TRBJ1-6; D remains ambiguous. Trimming left V 4 bases short and J 6 bases short, with 10 bases between. Germline V gene lookup returns CDR1 MDHEN and CDR2 SYDVKM. The CDR3 covers 14 residues. The CDR3 loop is CASSSGLINSPLHF. The CDR3 nucleotides are TGTGCCAGCAGTTCCGGACTGATTAATTCACCCCTCCACTTT.

V usage is TRBV2 and J usage is TRBJ2-7, with 7 bases lining up with TRBD1. Trimming took 3 bases from V and 7 from J; bases not matched to a gene: 9. This CDR3 comprises 14 residues. Germline CDR1 reads SNHLY; CDR2 reads FYNNEI. The CDR3 bases are TGTGCCAGCAGTGAGATAAAGGGACAGAAAGAGCAGTACTTC. Its translation: CASSEIKGQKEQYF.

The chain links TRBV19 to TRBJ1-5, with a tentative D call TRBD1 (5 bases). The length of the CDR3 is 16 residues. V was trimmed by 3 bases and J by 3 bases, leaving 15 bases between them. CDR1 is LNHDA, CDR2 SQIVND, per germline (reference sequence). CDR3 loop: CASSMIFGALNQPQHF. The CDR3 region has the DNA TGTGCCAGTAGTATGATTTTTGGGGCCCTCAATCAGCCCCAGCATTTT.

This sequence joins TRBV7-2 and TRBJ2-5; 12 positions agree with TRBD2. Trimming cost V 5 bases and J 6 bases; bases outside gene matches: 10. The CDR3 runs 16 residues. Germline loops: CDR1 SGHTA, CDR2 FQGNSA. Here the CDR3 reads CASSPGLAGRWQTQYF. Here the CDR3 DNA reads TGTGCCAGCAGCCCAGGACTAGCGGGAAGATGGCAGACCCAGTACTTC.

The gene calls are TRBV29-1 and TRBJ1-5; 7 bases fit TRBD1. With 6 bases clipped from V and 6 bases from J, the junction kept 8 bases outside the gene matches. Germline V gene data show CDR1 as SQVTM and CDR2 as ANQGSEA. This CDR3 is built from 13 residues. Here the CDR3 reads CSVKQGWGQPQHF. The DNA of the CDR3 is TGCAGCGTCAAACAGGGGTGGGGTCAGCCCCAGCATTTT.

The V gene is TRBV5-4, the J gene TRBJ1-2; D remains ambiguous. The V end lost 0 bases, the J end lost 2 bases, and 8 bases lay between the germline ends. The CDR3 is 14 amino acids. The V gene's germline CDR1 is SGHNT and CDR2 YYREEE (reference sequence). The CDR3 sequence: CASSLVAGNYGYTF. In DNA form, the CDR3 reads TGTGCCAGCAGCTTGGTCGCGGGAAACTATGGCTACACCTTC.

This clone was seen a handful of times. Within the sample, other DNA sequences also encode this same CDR3. The chain couples TRBV19 to TRBJ1-1; D uncertain. The CDR3 sequence is 13 residues long. Germline CDR1 and CDR2: LNHDA and SQIVND (reference sequence). Trimming cost V 1 base and J 1 base, with 4 bases left between them. CDR3 nucleotide sequence: TGTGCCAGTAGTATAGGACAGAACACTGAAGCTTTCTTT. Its protein is CASSIGQNTEAFF.

This chain links TRBV29-1 with TRBJ2-1, with D possibly TRBD2 on 6 matching bases. The CDR3 covers 10 residues. Germline CDR1 SQVTM, CDR2 ANQGSEA. Trimming cost V 7 bases and J 6 bases, with 7 bases left between them. This CDR3 reads CSGAGNEQFF. CDR3 in DNA: TGCAGCGGAGCGGGCAATGAGCAGTTCTTC.

V usage is TRBV7-9 and J usage is TRBJ2-1; D is ambiguous. Germline lookup yields CDR1 SEHNR and CDR2 FQNEAQ (reference sequence). This CDR3 is built from 16 residues. V was pared by 0 bases and J by 0 bases, with 9 bases between. In nucleotides, the CDR3 is TGTGCCAGCAGCTTAGCGAGGAGCTACTCCTACAATGAGCAGTTCTTC. This gives the protein CASSLARSYSYNEQFF.

This chain connects TRBV6-2 or TRBV6-3 to TRBJ2-7; 10 bases are shared with TRBD1. CDR1 is MNHEY, CDR2 SVGEGT, per germline. CDR3 length: 14 amino acids. V gave up 4 bases and J gave up 2 bases; unmatched junction bases: 2. The CDR3 spells CASSWGQGTYEQYF. The CDR3 DNA reads as TGTGCCAGCAGTTGGGGACAGGGGACCTACGAGCAGTACTTC.